This T cell receptor beta chain derives from a study of metastatic and nonmetastatic thyroid tumors. The entire patient cohort was treatment-naive prior to thyroid surgery. V was clipped by 0 bases and J by 0 bases; unmatched bases: 10. The CDR3 sequence is 18 residues long. CDR1 and CDR2 from the germline V gene are DFQATT and SNEGSKA (reference sequence). With MiXCR, TCRdb called clones anew from the PCR reads. The profile shows around 20,000 clones, approximately 26% of them singletons. The receptor was derived from a female donor with papillary thyroid cancer or a benign thyroid nodule (not recorded which). Some clones in this sample may be carry-over from other donors' samples. Sequencing was carried out using blood. The chain employs TRBV20-1 and TRBJ2-7; 11 nucleotides match TRBD2. The CDR3 DNA reads TGCAGTGCTAGAGAGGTCTCCTCGACTAGCGGGGTCTCCTACGAGCAGTACTTC. Residues: CSAREVSSTSGVSYEQYF.